This TCR beta chain emerged from a study of early T cells in non-severe SARS-CoV-2 infection. At the level of the study: Bulk RNA isolated from unsorted whole blood underwent sequencing; chains were not paired.

This clonotype was counted at least ten times. Germline values: CDR1 LNHDA, CDR2 SQIVND (reference sequence). The CDR3 runs 15 residues. V was pared by 8 bases and J by 3 bases, with 8 bases of the junction left unmatched. The protocol attached unique molecular identifiers to individual cDNA molecules. TCRdb analysed the 5' RACE reads with MiXCR anew, one entry per CDR3 protein. The sample holds 39,000 or so distinct CDR3 sequences, 5.5% to 7% seen once. The sequence derives from an adult who was a healthcare worker with PCR-confirmed SARS-CoV-2 infection or an uninfected control (not recorded which). The input for sequencing was whole blood, taken at baseline. This chain connects TRBV19 to TRBJ2-3; the match to TRBD2 covers 10 bases. The CDR3 sequence is CASRPPGLATDTQYF. The CDR3 DNA reads TGTGCCAGTCGCCCCCCGGGACTAGCGACAGATACGCAGTATTTT.